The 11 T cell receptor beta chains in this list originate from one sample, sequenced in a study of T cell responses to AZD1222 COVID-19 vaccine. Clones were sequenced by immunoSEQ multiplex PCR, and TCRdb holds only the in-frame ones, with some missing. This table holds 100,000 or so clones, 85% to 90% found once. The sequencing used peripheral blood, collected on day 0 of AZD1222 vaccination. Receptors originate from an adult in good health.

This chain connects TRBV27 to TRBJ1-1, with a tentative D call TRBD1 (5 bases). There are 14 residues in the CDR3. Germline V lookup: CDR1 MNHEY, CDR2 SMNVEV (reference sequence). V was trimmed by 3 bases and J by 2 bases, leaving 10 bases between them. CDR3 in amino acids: CASSFGAVNTEAFF. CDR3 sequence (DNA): TGTGCCAGCAGTTTTGGGGCTGTTAACACTGAAGCTTTCTTT.

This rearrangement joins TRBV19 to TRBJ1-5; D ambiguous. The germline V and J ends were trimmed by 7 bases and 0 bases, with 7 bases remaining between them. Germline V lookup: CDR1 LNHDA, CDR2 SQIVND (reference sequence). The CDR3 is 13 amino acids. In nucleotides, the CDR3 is TGTGCCAGTATACGCAGTAGCAATCAGCCCCAGCATTTT. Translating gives CASIRSSNQPQHF.

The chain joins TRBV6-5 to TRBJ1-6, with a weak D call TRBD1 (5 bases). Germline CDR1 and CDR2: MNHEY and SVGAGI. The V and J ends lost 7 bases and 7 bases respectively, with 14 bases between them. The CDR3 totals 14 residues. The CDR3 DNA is TGTGCCAGCACCTCGGACATGAGCAATTCACCCCTCCACTTT. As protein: CASTSDMSNSPLHF.

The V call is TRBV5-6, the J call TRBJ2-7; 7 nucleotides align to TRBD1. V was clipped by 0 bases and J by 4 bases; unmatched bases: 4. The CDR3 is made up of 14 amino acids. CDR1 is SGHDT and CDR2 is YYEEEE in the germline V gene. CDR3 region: CASSLGDREYEQYF. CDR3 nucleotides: TGTGCCAGCAGCTTGGGGGACAGAGAATACGAGCAGTACTTC.

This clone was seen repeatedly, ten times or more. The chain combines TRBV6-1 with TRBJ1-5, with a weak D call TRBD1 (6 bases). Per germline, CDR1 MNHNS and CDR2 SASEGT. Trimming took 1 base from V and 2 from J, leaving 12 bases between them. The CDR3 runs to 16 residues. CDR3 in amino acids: CASSEEGGTGNQPQHF. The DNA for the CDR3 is TGTGCCAGCAGTGAAGAGGGGGGAACGGGCAATCAGCCCCAGCATTTT.

The CDR3 loop reads CASSPSFGAGANVLTF. The CDR3 DNA reads TGTGCCAGCAGCCCAAGTTTCGGAGCTGGGGCCAACGTCCTGACTTTC. The chain is built from TRBV7-3 and TRBJ2-6; D gene unclear. CDR1 and CDR2 (germline): SGHTA, FQGTGA. The V end was cut by 5 bases, the J end by 2 bases, with 13 bases between. The CDR3 runs to 16 residues. Based on the CDR3 plus reference TRBV7-3 and TRBJ2-6, the full variable domain is GAGVSQTPSNKVTEKGKYVELRCDPISGHTALYWYRQSLGQGPEFLIYFQGTGAADDSGLPNDRFFAVRPEGSVSTLKIQRTERGDSAVYLCASSPSFGAGANVLTFGAGSRLTVL.

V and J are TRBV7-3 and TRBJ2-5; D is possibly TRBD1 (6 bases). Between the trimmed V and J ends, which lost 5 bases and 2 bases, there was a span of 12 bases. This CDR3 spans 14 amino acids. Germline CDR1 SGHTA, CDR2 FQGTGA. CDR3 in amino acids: CASSLQGVQETQYF. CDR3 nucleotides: TGTGCCAGCAGCCTACAGGGAGTTCAAGAGACCCAGTACTTC.

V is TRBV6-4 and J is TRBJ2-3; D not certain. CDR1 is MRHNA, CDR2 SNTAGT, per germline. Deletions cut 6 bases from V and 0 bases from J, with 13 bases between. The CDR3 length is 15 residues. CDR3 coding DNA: TGTGCCAGCAGCTCAGCCCCGACGAGCACAGATACGCAGTATTTT. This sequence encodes CASSSAPTSTDTQYF.

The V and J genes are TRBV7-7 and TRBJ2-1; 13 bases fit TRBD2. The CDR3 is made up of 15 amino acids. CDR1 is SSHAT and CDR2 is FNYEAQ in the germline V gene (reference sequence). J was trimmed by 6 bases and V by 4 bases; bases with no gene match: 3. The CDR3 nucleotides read TGTGCCAGCAGCTCTGGACTAGCGGGAGCCAATGAGCAGTTCTTC. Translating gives CASSSGLAGANEQFF.

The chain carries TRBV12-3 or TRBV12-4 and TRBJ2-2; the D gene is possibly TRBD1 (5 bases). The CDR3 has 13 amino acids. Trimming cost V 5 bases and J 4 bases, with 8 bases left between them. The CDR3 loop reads CASSIRGTGELFF. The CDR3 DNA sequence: TGTGCCAGCAGTATTAGGGGCACCGGGGAGCTGTTTTTT.

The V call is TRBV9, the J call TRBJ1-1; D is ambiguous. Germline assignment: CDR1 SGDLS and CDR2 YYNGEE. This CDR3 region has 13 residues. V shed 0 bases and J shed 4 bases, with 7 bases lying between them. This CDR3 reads CASSVADGTEAFF. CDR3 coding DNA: TGTGCCAGCAGCGTAGCTGATGGCACTGAAGCTTTCTTT.